These 14 T cell receptor beta chains share one sample of origin, sequenced in a study of T cells in localized non-small cell lung cancer (dated by TCRdb to 2018 to 2020). Receptor libraries were prepared by the immunoSEQ multiplex PCR assay. The source is immuneACCESS, and TCRdb retained only in-frame sequences with V and J called. Part of the clones is not carried over; for the studies checked, unresolved V genes explain less than half of this, and the remainder is unexplained. Within this sample are over a thousand clones, with 15% to 20% of them counted one time only. The ten largest clones capture around 32% of the sample. The sequencing used normal lung tissue next to the tumor, collected before any cancer treatment. Receptor source: a male donor aged 60 or older with stage I lung adenocarcinoma.

In this sample, this clone turned up a few times. The chain carries TRBV28 and TRBJ1-5; possibly TRBD1 for D (6 bases). This CDR3 region has 14 residues. The ends were cut back, 1 base at V and 4 bases at J, with 8 bases in the middle. Looked up from germline, CDR1 is MDHEN and CDR2 is SYDVKM. CDR3 sequence: CASSLYRANQPQHF. For the CDR3, the DNA is TGTGCCAGCAGTTTATACAGGGCAAATCAGCCCCAGCATTTT.

The rearrangement joins TRBV9 to TRBJ2-1, with D unclear. Trimming took off 7 bases at V and 0 bases at J, with 11 bases between the two ends. The CDR3 extends over 14 amino acids. Germline lookup yields CDR1 SGDLS and CDR2 YYNGEE. The CDR3 reads CASQAKSSYNEQFF. The CDR3 nucleotides read TGTGCCAGCCAAGCTAAAAGCTCCTACAATGAGCAGTTCTTC.

This clone rates as medium-sized. This chain uses TRBV6-8 with TRBJ2-4, with D possibly being TRBD1 (5 bases). Trimming pared 5 bases from V and 2 bases from J, leaving 10 bases between. The CDR3 runs to 14 residues. Germline loops: CDR1 MNHGY, CDR2 SAAAGT. The CDR3 spells CASSRGKTKNIQYF. The CDR3 nucleotides are TGTGCCAGCAGTAGGGGTAAAACCAAAAACATTCAGTACTTC.

This clone was seen a handful of times. This rearrangement joins TRBV6-8 to TRBJ1-1; no reliable D call. Germline CDR1 MNHGY, CDR2 SAAAGT. V was cut by 5 bases and J by 1 base, with 8 bases left in between. CDR3 length: 13 residues. As DNA, the CDR3 is TGTGCCAGCAGTGTAGACCCGAACACTGAAGCTTTCTTT. Translating it yields CASSVDPNTEAFF.

V is TRBV5-1 and J is TRBJ1-4; TRBD1 is a possible D gene (5 bases). Trimming shortened V by 3 bases and J by 6 bases, and 15 bases separated the two germline ends. CDR1 and CDR2 from the germline V gene are SGHRS and YFSETQ. The CDR3 is 15 residues long. CDR3 in DNA: TGCGCCAGCAGCTCGGCCGGGACTAGAGATGAAAAACTGTTTTTT. This codes for CASSSAGTRDEKLFF.

The chain uses TRBV29-1 and TRBJ1-1; 7 nucleotides agree with TRBD1. The CDR3 sequence is 16 residues long. The germline V gene has CDR1 SQVTM and CDR2 ANQGSEA. V lost 3 bases to trimming and J lost 0 bases; unmatched junction nucleotides: 10. CDR3 sequence reads: CSVDRRQGIMNTEAFF. DNA for the CDR3: TGCAGCGTTGATAGGCGACAGGGAATAATGAACACTGAAGCTTTCTTT.

This clone is labeled as large. The chain employs TRBV19 and TRBJ2-1, with a tentative D call TRBD1 (6 bases). Germline CDR1 reads LNHDA; CDR2 reads SQIVND (reference sequence). The V gene lost 11 bases and the J gene lost 5 bases, with 16 bases spanning the gap. This CDR3 comprises 13 residues. The CDR3 reads CAGSWGLNNEQFF. CDR3 nucleotide sequence: TGTGCCGGGAGCTGGGGGCTCAACAATGAGCAGTTCTTC.

The chain couples TRBV23-1 to TRBJ2-5; no clear D. TRBV23-1 is labeled an ORF, and its function is uncertain. The CDR3 loop spans 13 amino acids. V dropped 2 bases and J dropped 3 bases, with 7 bases sitting between them. This chain's CDR3 is CASSQGSKETQYF. Here the CDR3 DNA reads TGCGCCAGCAGTCAAGGGTCCAAAGAGACCCAGTACTTC.

There are a few counts of this clone. The rearrangement links TRBV6-8 to TRBJ2-6; D is possibly TRBD1 (6 bases). Per the germline V gene, CDR1 is MNHGY and CDR2 is SAAAGT. Trimming stripped 6 bases from V and 1 base from J, with 16 bases between. The CDR3 extends over 17 amino acids. The CDR3 reads CASSRTRGGSGANVLTF. CDR3 DNA: TGTGCCAGCAGCCGAACCAGGGGTGGGTCTGGGGCCAACGTCCTGACTTTC.

This clone is hyperexpanded. The chain is built from TRBV11-3 and TRBJ1-4; 7 bases are a match to TRBD1. J was trimmed by 7 bases and V by 4 bases; bases with no gene match: 9. The CDR3 extends over 15 amino acids. Germline assignment: CDR1 SGHNT and CDR2 YENEEA. DNA for the CDR3: TGTGCCAGCAGCTCACCCCGGGACAGTCTTGAAAAACTGTTTTTT. Its translation: CASSSPRDSLEKLFF.

This clone was counted a few times. The genes are TRBV28 and TRBJ2-7; D is undetermined. The V and J ends lost 2 bases and 0 bases respectively, with 8 bases between them. In germline, CDR1 is MDHEN, CDR2 SYDVKM. The CDR3 spans 14 residues. CDR3: CASSLGHLSYEQYF. CDR3 in DNA: TGTGCCAGCAGTTTAGGCCACCTCTCCTACGAGCAGTACTTC. The complete variable domain, with remaining parts taken from reference TRBV28 and TRBJ2-7, reads DVKVTQSSRYLVKRTGEKVFLECVQDMDHENMFWYRQDPGLGLRLIYFSYDVKMKEKGDIPEGYSVSREKKERFSLILESASTNQTSMYLCASSLGHLSYEQYFGPGTRLTVT.

V usage is TRBV9 and J usage is TRBJ2-3, with D possibly matching TRBD1 (6 bases). With 6 bases removed from V and 2 bases from J, the gap between germline ends came to 22 bases. Germline assignment: CDR1 SGDLS and CDR2 YYNGEE. The CDR3 contains 17 residues. The CDR3 DNA follows: TGTGCCAGCACGACAGGAAAGCAGAGCCGTTCCACAGATACGCAGTATTTT. Its protein product is CASTTGKQSRSTDTQYF.

This clone was observed a handful of times. The chain has TRBV6-8 and TRBJ2-2; 8 positions agree with TRBD1. This CDR3 spans 18 amino acids. Trimming at V came to 5 bases and at J to 6 bases, leaving 17 bases not matched to a gene. Germline CDR1 is MNHGY and CDR2 is SAAAGT. The CDR3 DNA follows: TGTGCCAGCAGTCGGACAGGGAAGATAGACTTACGGCCCGGGGAGCTGTTTTTT. Encoded protein: CASSRTGKIDLRPGELFF.

This clone turned up a few times. V usage is TRBV28 and J usage is TRBJ1-2, with a weak D call TRBD1 (6 bases). The CDR3 totals 17 residues. The ends were cut back, 2 bases at V and 0 bases at J, with 16 bases in the middle. In germline, CDR1 is MDHEN, CDR2 SYDVKM. CDR3 in amino acids: CASSLRDIDLPNYGYTF. As DNA, the CDR3 is TGTGCCAGCAGTTTACGGGACATTGACCTACCTAACTATGGCTACACCTTC.